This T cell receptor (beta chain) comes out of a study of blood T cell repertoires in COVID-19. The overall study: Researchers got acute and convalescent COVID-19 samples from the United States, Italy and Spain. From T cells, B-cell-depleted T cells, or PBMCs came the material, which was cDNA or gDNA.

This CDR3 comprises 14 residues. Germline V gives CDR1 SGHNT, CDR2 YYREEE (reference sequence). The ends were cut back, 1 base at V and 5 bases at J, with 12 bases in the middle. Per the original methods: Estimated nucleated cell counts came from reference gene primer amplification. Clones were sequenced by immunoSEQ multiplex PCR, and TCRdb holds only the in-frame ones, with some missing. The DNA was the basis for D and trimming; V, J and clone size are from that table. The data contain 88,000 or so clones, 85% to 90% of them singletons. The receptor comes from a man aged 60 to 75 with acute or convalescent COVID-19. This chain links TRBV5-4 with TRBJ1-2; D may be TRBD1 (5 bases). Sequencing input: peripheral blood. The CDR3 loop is CASSLKTGEYGYTF. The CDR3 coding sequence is TGTGCCAGCAGCTTGAAAACAGGCGAATATGGCTACACCTTC.